This T cell receptor beta chain was observed in a study of cytomegalovirus exposure and HLA in healthy donors. Here immunoSEQ multiplex PCR was the method, and the copy in TCRdb shows in-frame clones only, minus some. The sample lists some 190,000 clones, around nine tenths occurring once. Study outcomes and limitations: The study recorded about 150 TCR beta chains that were cytomegalovirus-associated. Per published reports, the classifier diagnosed cytomegalovirus status with high specificity and sensitivity. Many donors shared some public TCRs, even though most TCR sequences were rare.

While the first cohort had over 650 subjects, the donors belonged to the separate validation cohort of about 110 subjects. CDR3 size: 15 residues. V was clipped by 3 bases and J by 2 bases, with 11 bases between them. Looked up from germline, CDR1 is LNHNV and CDR2 is YYDKDF (reference sequence). On this clone: Its antigen is unidentified.

The sequence came from a man between 25 and 39 years old in good health and CMV-seropositive. This sequence joins TRBV15 and TRBJ1-5; D gene unclear. The sample comprised PBMCs. CDR3: CATSRGQVGNQPQHF. The CDR3 nucleotides are TGTGCCACCAGCAGGGGTCAGGTAGGCAATCAGCCCCAGCATTTT.